The 27 T cell receptor beta chains listed next were all sequenced from one sample in a study of blood T cell repertoires in COVID-19. Repertoires were generated with immunoSEQ multiplex PCR, while TCRdb's copy carries only in-frame clones and drops some. The sample contains 190,000 or so clones, under 80% of which appear only once. The specimen sequenced was peripheral blood. These receptors came from a man aged 45-60 years who had recovered from COVID-19.

The rearrangement links TRBV5-1 to TRBJ2-1; D not certain. Trimming stripped 1 base from V and 10 bases from J, with 6 bases between. Germline values: CDR1 SGHRS, CDR2 YFSETQ. This CDR3 is 11 amino acids long. CDR3 bases: TGCGCCAGCAGCTTGAATAGCGAGCAGTTCTTC. It is translated as CASSLNSEQFF.

Concerning this clone: The same CDR3 can be traced to other DNA sequences in this sample. The V call is TRBV19, the J call TRBJ2-7, with 13 bases matching TRBD2. Germline V lookup: CDR1 LNHDA, CDR2 SQIVND (reference sequence). This CDR3 is 13 amino acids long. The ends lost 9 bases at V and 3 bases at J; junction bases unmatched: 2. CDR3 DNA sequence: TGTGCCAGCCGGACTAGCGGGAGCTACGAGCAGTACTTC. Translating gives CASRTSGSYEQYF.

The chain uses TRBV6-4 and TRBJ1-1; D remains unclear. CDR3 length: 13 residues. V was shortened by 7 bases and J by 1 base, with 10 bases between the two germline ends. CDR1 and CDR2 (germline): MRHNA, SNTAGT. The CDR3 protein is CASKFRENTEAFF. CDR3 nucleotide sequence: TGTGCCAGCAAGTTCCGAGAGAACACTGAAGCTTTCTTT.

The rearrangement joins TRBV7-6 to TRBJ2-3; 9 nucleotides match TRBD2. With V trimmed by 6 bases and J by 4 bases, 14 bases remained unmatched. The germline V gene encodes CDR1 SGHVS and CDR2 FNYEAQ. There are 17 residues in the CDR3. Here the CDR3 reads CASSSTSGPWGPDTQYF. CDR3 nucleotides: TGTGCCAGCAGTTCGACTAGCGGTCCCTGGGGGCCAGATACGCAGTATTTT.

The chain employs TRBV4-1 and TRBJ2-5; 16 bases line up with TRBD2. Looked up from germline, CDR1 is MGHRA and CDR2 is YSYEKL. Trimming cost V 4 bases and J 5 bases; bases outside gene matches: 7. The CDR3 length is 17 residues. The CDR3 nucleotides are TGCGCCAGCAGCCCGGGACTAGCGGGAGGGCCACGGGAGACCCAGTACTTC. Its translation: CASSPGLAGGPRETQYF.

The gene calls are TRBV28 and TRBJ1-6, with 9 bases identical to TRBD1. J was trimmed by 9 bases and V by 3 bases; bases with no gene match: 6. Germline CDR1 MDHEN, CDR2 SYDVKM. This CDR3 has 15 residues. CDR3 in amino acids: CASSFSRDRASPLHF. Here the CDR3 DNA reads TGTGCCAGCAGTTTTTCCCGGGACAGGGCTTCACCCCTCCACTTT. The full variable domain, with the rest looked up from reference TRBV28 and TRBJ1-6, is DVKVTQSSRYLVKRTGEKVFLECVQDMDHENMFWYRQDPGLGLRLIYFSYDVKMKEKGDIPEGYSVSREKKERFSLILESASTNQTSMYLCASSFSRDRASPLHFGNGTRLTVT.

This chain joins TRBV27 and TRBJ1-1; perhaps TRBD1 as D (6 bases). Germline V gene lookup returns CDR1 MNHEY and CDR2 SMNVEV (reference sequence). V lost 5 bases to trimming and J lost 4 bases, with 17 bases between them. The CDR3 length is 15 residues. CDR3: CASSTHREFGTEAFF. The CDR3 region has the DNA TGTGCCAGCAGTACACACAGGGAATTCGGCACTGAAGCTTTCTTT.

This sequence joins TRBV28 and TRBJ2-7, with D perhaps TRBD2 (6 bases). The CDR3 loop spans 14 amino acids. The germline V gene has CDR1 MDHEN and CDR2 SYDVKM. V was cut by 2 bases and J by 3 bases, with 11 bases left in between. The CDR3 loop is CASSLSLGGYEQYF. The DNA for the CDR3 is TGTGCCAGCAGTTTAAGTCTGGGGGGCTACGAGCAGTACTTC.

This chain's CDR3 is CASSTGQGVRTF. In DNA, the CDR3 is TGTGCCAGCAGTACCGGACAGGGGGTGAGGACCTTC. This chain connects TRBV2 to TRBJ1-2; TRBD1 matches at 10 bases. Germline V lookup: CDR1 SNHLY, CDR2 FYNNEI. The CDR3 length is 12 residues. The ends lost 5 bases at V and 14 bases at J; junction bases unmatched: 8. Based on the CDR3 plus reference TRBV2 and TRBJ1-2, the full variable domain is EPEVTQTPSHQVTQMGQEVILRCVPISNHLYFYWYRQILGQKVEFLVSFYNNEISEKSEIFDDQFSVERPDGSNFTLKIRSTKLEDSAMYFCASSTGQGVRTFGSGTRLTVV.

The genes are TRBV18 and TRBJ1-2, with 8 bases that match TRBD1. The CDR3 contains 14 residues. V lost 3 bases and J lost 6; bases outside the gene matches: 6. Germline CDR1 reads KGHSH; CDR2 reads LQKENI. This CDR3 is CASSPTGENNGYTF. For the CDR3, the DNA is TGTGCCAGCTCACCGACAGGGGAAAACAATGGCTACACCTTC.

The chain combines TRBV2 with TRBJ1-2; TRBD1 might be the D (5 bases). From germline, CDR1 is SNHLY and CDR2 FYNNEI. This CDR3 spans 17 amino acids. V gave up 5 bases and J gave up 2 bases, with 21 bases separating them. In DNA, the CDR3 is TGTGCCAGCAGTTCGGGGGTAGGAAGCCTGAAAAACTATGGCTACACCTTC. Encoded protein: CASSSGVGSLKNYGYTF.

The chain uses TRBV24-1 and TRBJ1-2; weak D call: TRBD1 (6 bases). This CDR3 has 17 amino acids. Germline loops: CDR1 KGHDR, CDR2 SFDVKD. Trimming pared 2 bases from V and 7 bases from J, leaving 22 bases between. CDR3: CATSDSKEGGVSGGYTF. In DNA, the CDR3 is TGTGCCACCAGTGATTCCAAAGAAGGGGGAGTTTCGGGTGGCTACACCTTC.

This chain joins TRBV18 and TRBJ2-7; 11 bases are shared with TRBD2. J gave up 4 bases and V 1 base, and 3 bases lay outside the gene matches. CDR1 KGHSH and CDR2 LQKENI come from the germline V gene. The CDR3 is made up of 15 amino acids. The CDR3 here is CASSPQLAGVYEQYF. CDR3 sequence (DNA): TGTGCCAGCTCACCACAACTAGCGGGAGTGTACGAGCAGTACTTC.

The genes are TRBV30 and TRBJ2-1; TRBD2 matches 12 bases. This CDR3 region has 14 residues. Trimming took 5 bases from V and 10 from J; bases not matched to a gene: 9. Germline V gives CDR1 GTSNPN, CDR2 SVGIG (reference sequence). CDR3: CAWGLAGFSREQFF. The CDR3 region has the DNA TGTGCCTGGGGACTAGCGGGATTTAGTCGGGAGCAGTTCTTC.

This chain connects TRBV12-3 or TRBV12-4 to TRBJ2-7; weak D call: TRBD1 (6 bases). The CDR3 totals 13 residues. V lost 7 bases and J lost 0, with 10 bases in between. The DNA of the CDR3 is TGTGCCAGCAAGACAGGACTCTCCTACGAGCAGTACTTC. Translation: CASKTGLSYEQYF.

The rearrangement uses TRBV10-2 and TRBJ2-1; 11 bases map to TRBD2. The CDR3 runs to 14 residues. Germline assignment: CDR1 WSHSY and CDR2 SAAADI. The CDR3 protein is CAGSVAGGRNEQFF. CDR3 nucleotide sequence: TGCGCTGGCTCCGTAGCGGGAGGGCGTAATGAGCAGTTCTTC.

Many counts were recorded for this clone. The chain recombines TRBV19 with TRBJ1-5; D is perhaps TRBD1 (6 bases). From germline, CDR1 is LNHDA and CDR2 SQIVND (reference sequence). Trimming left V 6 bases short and J 2 bases short, with 14 bases between. The CDR3 loop spans 15 amino acids. As DNA, the CDR3 is TGTGCCAGTAGGAAGGGGGGGGAAGGCAATCAGCCCCAGCATTTT. This encodes CASRKGGEGNQPQHF.

The V and J genes are TRBV19 and TRBJ2-1; 10 bases are a match to TRBD2. V shed 7 bases and J 2 bases; nucleotides not matched to a gene: 11. CDR1 LNHDA and CDR2 SQIVND come from the germline V gene (reference sequence). The CDR3 runs to 17 residues. In DNA form, the CDR3 reads TGTGCCAGTACAGAGGCTAGCGGGAGTATCGCCTACAATGAGCAGTTCTTC. Its protein product is CASTEASGSIAYNEQFF.

The J gene is TRBJ1-6, the V gene TRBV4-2; TRBD1 aligns across 10 bases. Trimming cost V 6 bases and J 7 bases; bases outside gene matches: 3. Germline CDR1 and CDR2: LGHNA and YNFKEQ. The CDR3 covers 14 residues. CDR3 DNA sequence: TGTGCCAGCAGTTGGACAGGGGGAAATTCACCCCTCCACTTT. Protein product: CASSWTGGNSPLHF.

The chain carries TRBV10-3 and TRBJ2-7, with D possibly TRBD1 on 5 matching bases. The V and J ends lost 10 bases and 3 bases respectively, with 19 bases between them. CDR1 and CDR2 from the germline V gene are ENHRY and SYGVKD. The CDR3 totals 14 residues. CDR3 sequence (DNA): TGTGCCACCTACCAGGGTAGCCCCCTCTACGAGCAGTACTTC. It translates to CATYQGSPLYEQYF.

V usage is TRBV28 and J usage is TRBJ1-2; 7 positions agree with TRBD1. CDR3 length equals 11 residues. V shed 5 bases, J shed 8 bases, and the junction held 2 bases outside the gene matches. Looked up from germline, CDR1 is MDHEN and CDR2 is SYDVKM. CDR3: CASSRQGGYTF. The CDR3 DNA sequence: TGTGCCAGCAGTCGACAGGGAGGCTACACCTTC.

This rearrangement joins TRBV7-3 to TRBJ2-2, with a tentative D call TRBD2 (6 bases). V lost 3 bases, J lost 3 bases, and 11 bases lay in between. Germline assignment: CDR1 SGHTA and CDR2 FQGTGA. This CDR3 has 15 amino acids. CDR3 protein: CASSFLGGDTGELFF. CDR3 nucleotide sequence: TGTGCCAGCAGCTTTTTGGGAGGCGACACCGGGGAGCTGTTTTTT.

The genes are TRBV28 and TRBJ2-3; 7 bases match TRBD2. From germline, CDR1 is MDHEN and CDR2 SYDVKM. The CDR3 is 13 amino acids. V dropped 5 bases and J dropped 8; count of bases not matched to a gene: 7. The CDR3 is CASSTRLAGTQYF. The CDR3 DNA sequence: TGTGCCAGCAGTACGAGACTAGCTGGTACGCAGTATTTT.

This clone was counted a few times. This chain joins TRBV28 and TRBJ2-2, with D perhaps TRBD1 (6 bases). The CDR3 runs 14 residues. Trimming removed 6 bases at V and 0 bases at J, with 8 bases between. Germline V gene sequence: CDR1 MDHEN, CDR2 SYDVKM. CDR3 sequence reads: CASRPGANTGELFF. The DNA of the CDR3 is TGTGCCAGCAGGCCAGGGGCGAACACCGGGGAGCTGTTTTTT.

This chain joins TRBV6-5 and TRBJ1-1; no reliable D call. This CDR3 is 14 amino acids long. The V and J ends lost 4 bases and 6 bases respectively, with 15 bases between them. Germline V gene data show CDR1 as MNHEY and CDR2 as SVGAGI. The DNA for the CDR3 is TGTGCCAGCAGTTCGAGGGTAGATTTAGCTGAAGCTTTCTTT. Residues: CASSSRVDLAEAFF.

This clone occurred many times. This chain uses TRBV4-1 with TRBJ2-2, with 11 bases identical to TRBD2. Per the germline V gene, CDR1 is MGHRA and CDR2 is YSYEKL. CDR3 size: 15 residues. Trimming removed 7 bases from V and 1 base from J; junction bases left unmatched: 2. The CDR3 DNA reads TGCGCCAGCATAGGGACTAGCGGGAACACCGGGGAGCTGTTTTTT. Translating gives CASIGTSGNTGELFF.

This chain links TRBV19 with TRBJ2-7, with D maybe TRBD1 (6 bases). The CDR3 is 14 residues long. V was shortened by 3 bases and J by 0 bases, with 9 bases between the two germline ends. Germline V lookup: CDR1 LNHDA, CDR2 SQIVND (reference sequence). CDR3 amino acids: CASSIVDSSYEQYF. CDR3 bases: TGTGCCAGTAGTATCGTGGACAGCTCCTACGAGCAGTACTTC.